This T cell receptor (beta chain) was sequenced for a study of control samples from healthy donors and cancer patients. CDR3 length: 18 amino acids. V lost 5 bases to trimming and J lost 4 bases; unmatched junction nucleotides: 12. Germline assignment: CDR1 MNHEY and CDR2 SMNVEV (reference sequence). Only in-frame clones appear in the TCRdb table, and some are missing; sequencing was by immunoSEQ multiplex PCR. This table holds approximately 170,000 clones, roughly 91% found once. Input material: blood. The receptor was isolated from a woman in her 30s in good health. This chain uses TRBV27 with TRBJ2-5; 14 bases fit TRBD2. The CDR3 bases are TGTGCCAGCAGTCCCCGAGGACTAGCGGGGGGTGGGGGAGAGACCCAGTACTTC. Encoded protein: CASSPRGLAGGGGETQYF.